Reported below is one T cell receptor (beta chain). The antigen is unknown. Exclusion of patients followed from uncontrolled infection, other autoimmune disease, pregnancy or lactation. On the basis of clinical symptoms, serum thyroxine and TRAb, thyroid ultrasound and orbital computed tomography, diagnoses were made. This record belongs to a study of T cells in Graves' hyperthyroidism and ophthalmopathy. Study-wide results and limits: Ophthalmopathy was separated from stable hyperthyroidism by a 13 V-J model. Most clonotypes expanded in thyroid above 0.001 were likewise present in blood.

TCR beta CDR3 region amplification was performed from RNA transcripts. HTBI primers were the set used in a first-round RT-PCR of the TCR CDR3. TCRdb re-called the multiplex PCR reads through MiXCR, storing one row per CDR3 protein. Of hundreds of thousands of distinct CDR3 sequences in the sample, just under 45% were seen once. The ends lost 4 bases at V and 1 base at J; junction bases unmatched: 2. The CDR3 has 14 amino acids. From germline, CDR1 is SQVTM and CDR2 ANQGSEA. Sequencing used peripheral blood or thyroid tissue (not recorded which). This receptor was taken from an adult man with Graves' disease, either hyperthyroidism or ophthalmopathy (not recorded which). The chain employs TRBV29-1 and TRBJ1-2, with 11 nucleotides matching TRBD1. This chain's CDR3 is CSVVGTGGNYGYTF. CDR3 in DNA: TGCAGCGTTGTCGGGACAGGGGGTAACTATGGCTACACCTTC.